The T cell receptor beta chain under discussion was sequenced for a study of CD8+ T cells in alopecia areata. Study at large: Treated patients were given 5 to 10 mg oral tofacitinib twice daily.

RNA extraction and reverse transcription yielded cDNA as sequencing template. Clones were sequenced by immunoSEQ multiplex PCR, and TCRdb holds only the in-frame ones, with some missing. In the table there are under 250,000 clones, around 62% of which are singletons. The specimen comprised CD4+ T cells sorted from blood, sampled at week 0. This TCR was recovered from a human donor with alopecia areata.

CDR3 protein: CSIDSSYEQYF. The DNA for the CDR3 is TGCAGCATCGACAGCTCCTACGAGCAGTACTTC. The chain has TRBV29-1 and TRBJ2-7; possibly TRBD1 for D (5 bases). V was trimmed by 8 bases and J by 0 bases, leaving 8 bases between them. Germline CDR1 SQVTM, CDR2 ANQGSEA. There are 11 residues in the CDR3.